One sample yielded the 21 T cell receptor beta chains listed below, sequenced in a study of Ad26.COV2.S vaccination and SARS-CoV-2 variants. The method was immunoSEQ multiplex PCR; TCRdb's version includes in-frame clones alone and lacks a portion of them. Of roughly 180,000 clones listed, roughly 87% were seen once; the top ten hold about 5.5%. The material sequenced was peripheral blood, taken after recovery from COVID-19. These receptors were taken from a human donor who had recovered from COVID-19.

J is TRBJ2-3 and V is TRBV9; 12 nucleotides match TRBD2. From germline, CDR1 is SGDLS and CDR2 YYNGEE. This CDR3 spans 14 amino acids. The V gene end was trimmed by 4 bases and the J gene end by 6 bases; junction bases not matched to a gene: 3. The CDR3 is CASSSTSGRDTQYF. In DNA, the CDR3 is TGTGCCAGCAGCTCCACTAGCGGGAGGGATACGCAGTATTTT.

The chain combines TRBV4-1 with TRBJ2-1, with D tentatively TRBD2 (6 bases). The ends were cut back, 0 bases at V and 4 bases at J, with 10 bases in the middle. The germline V gene has CDR1 MGHRA and CDR2 YSYEKL. The CDR3 spans 15 residues. The CDR3 loop reads CASSQEGGDYNEQFF. As DNA, the CDR3 is TGCGCCAGCAGCCAAGAGGGCGGGGATTACAATGAGCAGTTCTTC.

The V gene is TRBV5-5, the J gene TRBJ2-6; D unresolved. Trimming shortened V by 1 base and J by 3 bases, and 14 bases separated the two germline ends. Germline V lookup: CDR1 SGHKS, CDR2 YYEKEE (reference sequence). The CDR3 spans 17 residues. The CDR3 reads CASSLIQNWGGANVLTF. The CDR3 DNA follows: TGTGCCAGCAGCTTGATCCAGAATTGGGGTGGGGCCAACGTCCTGACTTTC.

In DNA, the CDR3 is TGCGCCAGCTCCCAGACATTCTCTGGAAACACCATATATTTT. It yields the protein CASSQTFSGNTIYF. This sequence joins TRBV5-1 and TRBJ1-3; no clear D. V was pared by 7 bases and J by 0 bases, with 11 bases between. In germline, CDR1 is SGHRS, CDR2 YFSETQ. This CDR3 is 14 amino acids long. Supplemented by reference TRBV5-1 and TRBJ1-3, the full variable domain reads KAGVTQTPRYLIKTRGQQVTLSCSPISGHRSVSWYQQTPGQGLQFLFEYFSETQRNKGNFPGRFSGRQFSNSRSEMNVSTLELGDSALYLCASSQTFSGNTIYFGEGSWLTVV.

This chain links TRBV12-3 or TRBV12-4 with TRBJ1-2; TRBD1 aligns across 7 bases. The CDR3 is 12 residues long. V shed 3 bases and J 7 bases; nucleotides not matched to a gene: 2. In DNA, the CDR3 is TGTGCCAGCAGTTTTACAGGGGCTGGCTACACCTTC. Translated, it gives CASSFTGAGYTF.

This clone is a singleton in its sample. The chain combines TRBV6-5 with TRBJ2-5; D uncertain. Per the germline V gene, CDR1 is MNHEY and CDR2 is SVGAGI. CDR3 length: 14 amino acids. The V and J ends lost 7 bases and 1 base respectively, with 13 bases between them. CDR3 DNA: TGTGCCAGCACTCCCTTAACGTTCCAAGAGACCCAGTACTTC. Translating gives CASTPLTFQETQYF.

The J gene is TRBJ2-3, the V gene TRBV28, with a tentative D call TRBD2 (6 bases). Germline-derived CDR1 and CDR2 are MDHEN and SYDVKM. CDR3 length equals 12 residues. The germline V and J ends were trimmed by 6 bases and 4 bases, with 8 bases remaining between them. The DNA for the CDR3 is TGTGCCAGCAGCGGGGGAGCAGATACGCAGTATTTT. Protein: CASSGGADTQYF.

This clone is a singleton in its sample. This chain links TRBV9 with TRBJ1-2; D not resolved. V lost 3 bases, J lost 3 bases, and 18 bases lay in between. The germline CDR1 and CDR2 sequences are SGDLS and YYNGEE. The CDR3 extends over 16 amino acids. The CDR3: CASSAKSSTAYYGYTF. CDR3 sequence (DNA): TGTGCCAGCAGCGCCAAGTCCTCAACAGCGTACTATGGCTACACCTTC.

V is TRBV15 and J is TRBJ1-2; D remains ambiguous. Germline V lookup: CDR1 LNHNV, CDR2 YYDKDF (reference sequence). The CDR3 has 14 residues. Trimming pared 0 bases from V and 12 bases from J, leaving 17 bases between. CDR3 nucleotides: TGTGCCACCAGCAGAGATATGAGGGAGGTAGGCCACACCTTC. Protein sequence: CATSRDMREVGHTF.

V usage is TRBV9 and J usage is TRBJ2-1; 9 positions match TRBD2. Germline CDR1 reads SGDLS; CDR2 reads YYNGEE. This CDR3 is 15 amino acids long. The junction had 9 bases not matched to a gene; V was cut back by 4 bases and J by 7 bases. The CDR3 sequence: CASSISGTSRNEQFF. The DNA for the CDR3 is TGTGCCAGCAGCATTAGCGGGACTAGCAGGAATGAGCAGTTCTTC.

The chain carries TRBV7-9 and TRBJ2-2; TRBD2 matches at 9 bases. The CDR3 extends over 18 amino acids. Germline V gene lookup returns CDR1 SEHNR and CDR2 FQNEAQ (reference sequence). Unmatched junction bases numbered 10, after V lost 0 bases and J lost 5 bases. The CDR3 DNA reads as TGTGCCAGCAGCTTAGCGGTCGGTAGCGGGAGTAGAACCGGGGAGCTGTTTTTT. As protein: CASSLAVGSGSRTGELFF.

This clone was seen a few times. The chain uses TRBV7-3 and TRBJ2-1; D is undetermined. CDR1 is SGHTA, CDR2 FQGTGA, per germline. Trimming removed 1 base from V and 7 bases from J, with 8 bases in between. The CDR3 consists of 13 residues. CDR3 DNA sequence: TGTGCCAGCAGCTTAATGGTTGGGAATGAGCAGTTCTTC. As protein: CASSLMVGNEQFF.

The chain uses TRBV11-2 and TRBJ2-3; D assignment may be TRBD1 or TRBD2 (6 bases each). V was clipped by 3 bases and J by 7 bases, with 17 bases between them. Germline assignment: CDR1 SGHAT and CDR2 FQNNGV. The CDR3 contains 15 residues. Here the CDR3 DNA reads TGTGCCAGCAGCTTGTCGTGGGGGGCGCAAAATACGCAGTATTTT. It encodes CASSLSWGAQNTQYF.

Notes on this clone: The junction departs from germline at one end; a sequencing error may be responsible. This chain links TRBV7-7 with TRBJ2-1, with 7 bases aligning to TRBD1. The CDR3 has 15 residues. Germline CDR1 reads SSHAT; CDR2 reads FNYEAQ (reference sequence). CDR3: CASSPGTVPYNEQFF. The CDR3 DNA sequence: TGTGCTAGCAGCCCCGGGACAGTACCCTACAATGAGCAGTTCTTC.

J is TRBJ2-1 and V is TRBV11-1; a weak D match, TRBD2 (6 bases). Trimming removed 4 bases from V and 8 bases from J, with 15 bases in between. The germline V gene has CDR1 SGHAT and CDR2 FQDESV (reference sequence). This CDR3 is 14 amino acids long. CDR3 residues: CASSSRLEGDEQFF. The CDR3 DNA sequence: TGTGCCAGCAGCTCAAGACTAGAGGGTGATGAGCAGTTCTTC.

The V gene is TRBV5-8, the J gene TRBJ1-6; no firm D call. Per the germline V gene, CDR1 is SGHTS and CDR2 is YDEGEE. Trimming pared 2 bases from V and 8 bases from J, leaving 11 bases between. The CDR3 sequence is 14 residues long. The CDR3 is CASSFGQTDSPLHF. The CDR3 DNA is TGTGCCAGCAGCTTCGGGCAGACGGATTCACCCCTCCACTTT.

The chain uses TRBV5-4 and TRBJ2-3, with 13 bases aligning to TRBD2. The CDR3 is made up of 16 amino acids. Trimming took 4 bases from V and 3 from J; bases not matched to a gene: 5. The V gene's germline CDR1 is SGHNT and CDR2 YYREEE (reference sequence). In nucleotides, the CDR3 is TGTGCCAGCAGCCCCGGGACTAGCGGGACTACAGATACGCAGTATTTT. This sequence encodes CASSPGTSGTTDTQYF.

This clone occurred once. This sequence joins TRBV7-9 and TRBJ1-1, with TRBD1 as a possible D gene (5 bases). The CDR3 runs to 17 residues. CDR1 SEHNR and CDR2 FQNEAQ come from the germline V gene (reference sequence). V was pared by 4 bases and J by 1 base, with 19 bases between. The chain's CDR3 is CASSSRNDRQPNTEAFF. CDR3 sequence (DNA): TGTGCCAGCAGCTCACGAAATGACAGACAGCCGAACACTGAAGCTTTCTTT.

This clone was observed once. This chain links TRBV28 with TRBJ2-2; D is perhaps TRBD1 (5 bases). The V and J ends lost 1 base and 6 bases respectively, with 12 bases between them. The CDR3 contains 15 residues. Germline CDR1 reads MDHEN; CDR2 reads SYDVKM. CDR3 sequence reads: CASSLYSQGSGELFF. CDR3 sequence (DNA): TGTGCCAGCAGTTTATACTCCCAGGGTTCCGGGGAGCTGTTTTTT.

The V call is TRBV11-3, the J call TRBJ2-1; no definite D call. CDR3 size: 12 residues. The V end lost 0 bases, the J end lost 7 bases, and 4 bases lay between the germline ends. Germline V CDR1 and CDR2: SGHNT, YENEEA. CDR3 nucleotide sequence: TGTGCCAGCAGCTTAGATCGGAATGAGCAGTTCTTC. Its protein product is CASSLDRNEQFF.

The genes are TRBV7-2 and TRBJ2-1; 7 bases are shared with TRBD1. V lost 8 bases and J lost 0; bases outside the gene matches: 10. This CDR3 comprises 16 residues. Germline V gives CDR1 SGHTA, CDR2 FQGNSA. The CDR3 bases are TGTGCCAGCTTAGCCCTGAGGGGGCCCTCCTACAATGAGCAGTTCTTC. This sequence encodes CASLALRGPSYNEQFF.